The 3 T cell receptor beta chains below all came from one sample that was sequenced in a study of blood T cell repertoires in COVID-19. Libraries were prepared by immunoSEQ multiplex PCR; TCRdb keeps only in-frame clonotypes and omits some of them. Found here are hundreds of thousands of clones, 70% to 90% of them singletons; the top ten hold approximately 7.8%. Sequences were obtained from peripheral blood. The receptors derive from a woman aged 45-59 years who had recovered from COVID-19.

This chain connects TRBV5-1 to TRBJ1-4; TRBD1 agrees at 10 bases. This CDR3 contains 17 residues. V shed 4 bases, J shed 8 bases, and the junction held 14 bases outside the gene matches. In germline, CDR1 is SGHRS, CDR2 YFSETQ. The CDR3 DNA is TGCGCCAGCAGCCAAAGCCCAATCGGGACAGGGGACGAAAAACTGTTTTTT. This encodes CASSQSPIGTGDEKLFF.

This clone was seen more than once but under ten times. CDR3 DNA sequence: TGTGCCAGCAGACGAGACAGGGGATCCGGGGAGCTGTTTTTT. It translates to CASRRDRGSGELFF. The J gene is TRBJ2-2, the V gene TRBV3-1 (or the pseudogene TRBV3-2); 8 nucleotides agree with TRBD1. J was trimmed by 6 bases and V by 6 bases; bases with no gene match: 6. There are 14 residues in the CDR3. CDR1 LGHDT and CDR2 YNNKEL come from the germline V gene (reference sequence).

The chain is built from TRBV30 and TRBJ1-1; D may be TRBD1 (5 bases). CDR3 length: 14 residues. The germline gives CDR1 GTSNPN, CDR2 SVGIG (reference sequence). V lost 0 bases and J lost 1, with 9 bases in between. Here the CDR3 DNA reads TGTGCCTGGAGTGTAGTAAGGGGGAACACTGAAGCTTTCTTT. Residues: CAWSVVRGNTEAFF.